This T cell receptor beta chain stems from a study of patients and donors after allogeneic stem cell transplantation. In TCRdb, the RT-PCR reads were re-called with MiXCR into one record per CDR3 protein. The data hold around 150,000 distinct CDR3 sequences, with 37% observed a single time. This clonotype has just a few counts. The CDR3 is made up of 14 amino acids. V lost 4 bases, J lost 0 bases, and 9 bases lay in between. The germline CDR1 and CDR2 sequences are SNHLY and FYNNEI. V usage is TRBV2 and J usage is TRBJ1-1; D perhaps matches TRBD1 (5 bases). The TCR comes from a human donor who was either an allogeneic HSCT recipient or a stem cell or donor lymphocyte infusion donor (not recorded which). It is not recorded whose cells these are; they may come from a transplant donor. The sequenced material came from blood, either unsorted or a sorted T cell fraction (not recorded which). The CDR3 region is CASSVDRLNTEAFF. CDR3 DNA: TGTGCCAGCAGTGTTGACAGACTGAACACTGAAGCTTTCTTT.